The entry that follows covers one T cell receptor (beta chain) sequence. These data are taken from a study of identical twins. MiXCR, applied by TCRdb to the 5' RACE reads, yields one record per CDR3 protein. The profile shows some 690,000 distinct CDR3 sequences, 20% to 25% of them singletons. Looked up from germline, CDR1 is DFQATT and CDR2 is SNEGSKA (reference sequence). The CDR3 runs 13 residues. The V gene lost 7 bases and the J gene lost 10 bases, with 22 bases spanning the gap. These same records also appear under a second study, on T cells expressing NK-cell markers.

Sequencing used PBMCs. The TCR originated in a woman aged 18-29 years in good health. The chain combines TRBV20-1 with TRBJ2-5; D is uncertain. This chain's CDR3 is CSVNPGVGNIQYF. As DNA, the CDR3 is TGCAGTGTCAACCCTGGGGTAGGAAACATCCAGTACTTC.